The 14 T cell receptor beta chains presented below share a single source sample, sequenced in a study of early T cells in non-severe SARS-CoV-2 infection (dated by TCRdb to the early 2020s). Receptor libraries were prepared by 5' RACE. The listed sequencing device is NextSeq 500. Using fastp trimming at Q25 and MiXCR clonotype assembly, TCRdb reanalyzed the public sequencing data and kept in-frame beta chains. Every entry covers one CDR3 protein and lists the most common genes and DNA from its rows. Recorded for this sample are some 57,000 distinct CDR3 sequences; about 10% of them occurred a single time. The ten largest clones take up roughly 4.5% of the sample. The sequencing input was whole blood. These receptors were taken from an adult who was a healthcare worker with PCR-confirmed SARS-CoV-2 infection or an uninfected control (not recorded which).

For this clonotype: One end of the junction does not line up with germline, which may come from a read error. The rearrangement uses TRBV5-1 and TRBJ2-2, with D tentatively TRBD2 (6 bases). The CDR3 runs 12 residues. Germline lookup yields CDR1 SGHRS and CDR2 YFSETQ. For the CDR3, the DNA is TGCGCCAGCAGTCACCAAGGCGGGGAGCCGTTTTTT. Its translation is CASSHQGGEPFF. Filled out from reference TRBV5-1 and TRBJ2-2, the complete variable domain reads KAGVTQTPRYLIKTRGQQVTLSCSPISGHRSVSWYQQTPGQGLQFLFEYFSETQRNKGNFPGRFSGRQFSNSRSEMNVSTLELGDSALYLCASSHQGGEPFFGEGSRLTVL.

This clonotype was observed many times. The chain employs TRBV29-1 and TRBJ2-6; D is unclear. Trimming stripped 3 bases from V and 3 bases from J, with 3 bases between. Germline V gene sequence: CDR1 SQVTM, CDR2 ANQGSEA. There are 12 residues in the CDR3. CDR3 DNA sequence: TGCAGCGTTGATGTTGGGGCCAACGTCCTGACTTTC. It yields the protein CSVDVGANVLTF.

In this sample, this clonotype turned up many times. The rearrangement joins TRBV15 to TRBJ2-1; the D is unclear. There are 15 residues in the CDR3. In germline, CDR1 is LNHNV, CDR2 YYDKDF (reference sequence). Trimming stripped 0 bases from V and 6 bases from J, with 12 bases between. The CDR3 sequence: CATSRDGLGRNEQFF. The DNA of the CDR3 is TGTGCCACCAGCAGAGATGGCCTAGGGCGCAATGAGCAGTTCTTC.

In this sample, this clonotype turned up many times. The J gene is TRBJ2-5, the V gene TRBV5-1; no clear D. Germline values: CDR1 SGHRS, CDR2 YFSETQ. The CDR3 is 13 residues long. V lost 4 bases and J 5 bases, leaving 12 bases between the germline ends. CDR3 residues: CASSPTLGETQYF. The CDR3 DNA reads as TGCGCCAGCAGCCCTACCTTAGGGGAGACCCAGTACTTC.

The sample holds many counts of this clonotype. This rearrangement joins TRBV20-1 to TRBJ2-1, with TRBD1 as a possible D gene (6 bases). Germline V gene sequence: CDR1 DFQATT, CDR2 SNEGSKA (reference sequence). This CDR3 comprises 13 residues. V was trimmed by 5 bases and J by 0 bases, leaving 8 bases between them. The CDR3 region is CSADRSSYNEQFF. CDR3 nucleotide sequence: TGCAGTGCTGACAGGAGCTCCTACAATGAGCAGTTCTTC.

This clonotype was counted ten times or more. This chain uses TRBV7-6 with TRBJ2-3; 13 nucleotides line up with TRBD2. The CDR3 runs to 18 residues. J gave up 2 bases and V 4 bases, and 9 bases lay outside the gene matches. The germline CDR1 and CDR2 sequences are SGHVS and FNYEAQ. The CDR3: CASSYRLAGGTSTDTQYF. CDR3 nucleotide sequence: TGTGCCAGCAGCTACCGACTAGCGGGGGGAACATCCACAGATACGCAGTATTTT.

In its sample, this clonotype was seen many times. The rearrangement links TRBV9 to TRBJ2-3; 7 bases match TRBD2. This CDR3 contains 16 residues. Germline CDR1 is SGDLS and CDR2 is YYNGEE. V shed 0 bases, J shed 5 bases, and the junction held 9 bases outside the gene matches. CDR3 bases: TGTGCCAGCAGCGTAGTCGGTGGAGGGACTAAAGATACGCAGTATTTT. Its translation: CASSVVGGGTKDTQYF. Filled out from reference TRBV9 and TRBJ2-3, the complete variable domain reads DSGVTQTPKHLITATGQRVTLRCSPRSGDLSVYWYQQSLDQGLQFLIQYYNGEERAKGNILERFSAQQFPDLHSELNLSSLELGDSALYFCASSVVGGGTKDTQYFGPGTRLTVL.

This clonotype was seen only a few times. The chain is built from TRBV9 and TRBJ2-1; perhaps TRBD1 as D (6 bases). The CDR3 runs 16 residues. Trimming removed 4 bases from V and 4 bases from J, with 18 bases in between. Germline-derived CDR1 and CDR2 are SGDLS and YYNGEE. This chain's CDR3 is CASSLGELQGYNEQFF. Here the CDR3 DNA reads TGTGCCAGCAGCCTGGGGGAATTGCAGGGGTACAATGAGCAGTTCTTC.

This clonotype was seen many times. V and J are TRBV11-2 and TRBJ2-7, with D possibly TRBD2 on 5 matching bases. Germline CDR1 SGHAT, CDR2 FQNNGV. This CDR3 contains 19 residues. V lost 5 bases and J lost 7, with 33 bases in between. This CDR3 reads CASSHYPQFDPDSHQEQYF. The CDR3 DNA is TGTGCCAGCAGCCATTACCCCCAATTCGACCCGGACTCTCATCAGGAGCAGTACTTC.

This clonotype was observed many times. The rearrangement links TRBV20-1 to TRBJ1-2; D is perhaps TRBD1 (5 bases). The germline V and J ends were trimmed by 3 bases and 7 bases, with 12 bases remaining between them. Germline V gene data show CDR1 as DFQATT and CDR2 as SNEGSKA (reference sequence). This CDR3 has 12 amino acids. The CDR3 DNA is TGCAGTGCTAGCGAAGGGGCCTTTGGCTACACCTTC. Translated, it gives CSASEGAFGYTF.

The sample holds a few counts of this clonotype. The genes are TRBV29-1 and TRBJ2-2, with D unclear. The germline V gene has CDR1 SQVTM and CDR2 ANQGSEA. V was clipped by 4 bases and J by 6 bases, with 12 bases between them. CDR3 length equals 13 residues. CDR3 loop: CSVGAFTPGELFF. In DNA, the CDR3 is TGCAGCGTTGGGGCCTTTACCCCCGGGGAGCTGTTTTTT.

The table lists this clonotype with many counts. This sequence joins TRBV6-6 and TRBJ2-1; the D is unclear. The length of the CDR3 is 12 residues. CDR1 MNHNY and CDR2 SVGAGI come from the germline V gene (reference sequence). The V gene lost 3 bases and the J gene lost 12 bases, with 12 bases spanning the gap. CDR3 amino acids: CASSYPSDWQFF. CDR3 DNA: TGTGCCAGCAGTTATCCTTCTGACTGGCAGTTCTTC.

This clonotype was seen a handful of times. The chain uses TRBV25-1 and TRBJ1-3; weak D call: TRBD1 (6 bases). CDR3 size: 14 residues. Trimming pared 6 bases from V and 1 base from J, leaving 10 bases between. Per germline, CDR1 MGHDK and CDR2 SYGVNS. CDR3 sequence: CASRQGWSGNTIYF. CDR3 DNA sequence: TGTGCCAGCAGACAGGGATGGTCTGGAAACACCATATATTTT. The variable domain in full, with the rest retrieved from reference TRBV25-1 and TRBJ1-3, is EADIYQTPRYLVIGTGKKITLECSQTMGHDKMYWYQQDPGMELHLIHYSYGVNSTEKGDLSSESTVSRIRTEHFPLTLESARPSHTSQYLCASRQGWSGNTIYFGEGSWLTVV.

This clonotype was seen at least ten times. CDR3 DNA sequence: TGTGCCAGCAGTTCCGACAGGGTACTGTACGAGCAGTACTTC. Amino acids: CASSSDRVLYEQYF. The chain carries TRBV12-3 or TRBV12-4 and TRBJ2-7; the match to TRBD1 covers 7 bases. J lost 4 bases, V lost 4 bases, and 7 bases had no gene match. This CDR3 has 14 amino acids.